This TCR beta chain is from a study of cytomegalovirus exposure and HLA in healthy donors. Broader study findings: Prediction of most subjects' HLA-A and HLA-B alleles by TCR beta sequences was reportedly accurate. As confirmed in vitro, three CMV-associated chains were specific for CMV antigens. A list of 150 or so TCR beta chains associated with cytomegalovirus was given. Per a prior analysis, the majority of TCR beta V segments were productive roughly 87% or roughly 30% of the time.

Worth noting for this clone: Its antigen remains unidentified.

With 60 Vbeta and 13 Jbeta primers, the PCR was carried out. Data came from immunoSEQ multiplex PCR; TCRdb stores just in-frame clones and leaves some out. The table includes more than 150,000 clones, roughly 78% detected once. The V gene's germline CDR1 is SGHTA and CDR2 FQGTGA. CDR3 length: 15 amino acids. The V end lost 2 bases, the J end lost 3 bases, and 13 bases lay between the germline ends. Sequencing was done on a sample of PBMCs. This clonotype was obtained from a woman in her thirties in good health and CMV-seronegative. V usage is TRBV7-3 and J usage is TRBJ1-2, with a possible D match to TRBD1 (5 bases). The CDR3 sequence: CASSLFPGKDYGYTF. The CDR3 coding sequence is TGTGCCAGCAGCTTATTCCCAGGGAAGGACTATGGCTACACCTTC.